Below, 15 T cell receptor beta chains from the same sample are listed, as sequenced in a study of T-cell reconstitution after alpha-beta-depleted transplantation in children. Unique molecular identifiers were used to barcode this TCRbeta library. TCRdb recomputed calls from the PCR reads with MiXCR, one row per CDR3 protein. Found here are about 500,000 distinct CDR3 sequences, 32% of them singletons; the top ten hold approximately 2.3%. The specimen was PBMCs from the stem cell graft donor, collected from the stem cell graft. The source of these receptors is a human donor who donated a stem cell graft to a child with aplastic anemia.

The gene calls are TRBV7-9 and TRBJ2-2; 9 bases are shared with TRBD1. Germline V lookup: CDR1 SEHNR, CDR2 FQNEAQ (reference sequence). This CDR3 has 16 residues. V trimming: 0 bases; J trimming: 4 bases; junction bases outside the gene matches: 3. CDR3 sequence reads: CASSLAGTGSTGELFF. In nucleotides, the CDR3 is TGTGCCAGCAGCTTAGCCGGGACAGGGAGCACCGGGGAGCTGTTTTTT.

The chain recombines TRBV28 with TRBJ2-7; 8 bases are a match to TRBD2. Germline values: CDR1 MDHEN, CDR2 SYDVKM. CDR3 size: 18 residues. V lost 2 bases and J lost 4; bases outside the gene matches: 16. This CDR3 is CASSLAAGGVRSGYEQYF. In DNA form, the CDR3 reads TGTGCCAGCAGTTTAGCGGCGGGAGGAGTAAGATCTGGGTACGAGCAGTACTTC.

The chain combines TRBV12-5 with TRBJ1-1; D is unclear. Trimming cost V 6 bases and J 1 base, with 12 bases left between them. CDR1 is LGHNT and CDR2 is FRNRAP in the germline V gene. This CDR3 contains 14 residues. CDR3 coding DNA: TGTGCTAGTGGCTTTGGACCCTCGAACACTGAAGCTTTCTTT. Translated, it gives CASGFGPSNTEAFF.

This clonotype appeared a few times. V usage is TRBV20-1 and J usage is TRBJ2-1; D remains unclear. Germline V gives CDR1 DFQATT, CDR2 SNEGSKA (reference sequence). The CDR3 has 10 residues. V dropped 3 bases and J dropped 9 bases, with 6 bases sitting between them. DNA for the CDR3: TGCAGTGCTAGCCGGGTTGAGCAGTTCTTC. It translates to CSASRVEQFF.

The chain carries TRBV5-1 and TRBJ2-4, with TRBD1 matching over 10 bases. Germline loops: CDR1 SGHRS, CDR2 YFSETQ. The junction had 2 bases not matched to a gene; V was cut back by 4 bases and J by 4 bases. The CDR3 contains 14 residues. CDR3: CASSGDRGKNIQYF. For the CDR3, the DNA is TGCGCCAGCAGCGGGGACAGGGGAAAAAACATTCAGTACTTC.

This clonotype was observed a handful of times. The chain carries TRBV10-3 and TRBJ2-7, with 15 positions matching TRBD2. Germline V CDR1 and CDR2: ENHRY, SYGVKD. The V gene end was trimmed by 6 bases and the J gene end by 3 bases; junction bases not matched to a gene: 6. The CDR3 totals 16 residues. The CDR3 nucleotides read TGTGCCATCAGGGAAGGACTAGCGGGAGGGAACTACGAGCAGTACTTC. This translates into CAIREGLAGGNYEQYF.

The V call is TRBV20-1, the J call TRBJ2-7; 12 nucleotides align to TRBD1. Germline V gene sequence: CDR1 DFQATT, CDR2 SNEGSKA (reference sequence). Losses at the gene ends were 6 bases for V and 5 bases for J; bases not matched to a gene: 8. The CDR3 has 14 residues. CDR3 loop: CSARGGTGGHEQYF. The CDR3 DNA reads as TGCAGTGCCCGAGGTGGGACAGGGGGCCACGAGCAGTACTTC.

This clonotype was observed at least ten times. The rearrangement links TRBV4-2 to TRBJ2-5; D is tentatively TRBD1 or TRBD2 (6 bases each). The CDR3 has 16 amino acids. Trimming took 1 base from V and 0 from J, leaving 12 bases between them. Germline CDR1 and CDR2: LGHNA and YNFKEQ. In DNA form, the CDR3 reads TGTGCCAGCAGCCAAGTGAGAGGGGGGCACCAAGAGACCCAGTACTTC. Its protein is CASSQVRGGHQETQYF.

V usage is TRBV6-2 or TRBV6-3 and J usage is TRBJ2-7, with a weak D call TRBD2 (6 bases). V dropped 10 bases and J dropped 3 bases, with 13 bases sitting between them. This CDR3 spans 12 amino acids. The V gene's germline CDR1 is MNHEY and CDR2 SVGEGT. CDR3 amino acids: CATGGGLYEQYF. The CDR3 nucleotides are TGTGCCACCGGTGGAGGGCTCTACGAGCAGTACTTC.

In this sample, this clonotype turned up many times. The rearrangement joins TRBV29-1 to TRBJ2-3, with TRBD2 identical over 10 bases. This CDR3 is built from 15 residues. Germline CDR1 SQVTM, CDR2 ANQGSEA. Losses at the gene ends were 4 bases for V and 4 bases for J; bases not matched to a gene: 8. CDR3 in amino acids: CSVALTSGISDTQYF. Written as DNA, the CDR3 is TGCAGCGTTGCCCTTACTAGCGGGATATCAGATACGCAGTATTTT.

The V and J genes are TRBV27 and TRBJ2-3; D remains ambiguous. The CDR3 is 14 amino acids. Trimming removed 1 base from V and 6 bases from J, with 11 bases in between. Germline lookup yields CDR1 MNHEY and CDR2 SMNVEV (reference sequence). The chain's CDR3 is CASSLYAESDTQYF. CDR3 nucleotide sequence: TGTGCCAGCAGTTTATATGCAGAGTCCGATACGCAGTATTTT.

This clonotype was seen only a few times. This CDR3 reads CASRTERLRGPQHF. The DNA for the CDR3 is TGTGCAAGTCGCACCGAACGTCTTCGAGGACCCCAGCATTTT. V and J are TRBV12-2 and TRBJ1-5. TRBV12-2 is termed a pseudogene. The CDR3 has 14 residues.

This clonotype was observed a handful of times. The chain couples TRBV12-3 or TRBV12-4 to TRBJ1-1; D is unclear. The CDR3 totals 14 residues. Trimming took off 5 bases at V and 2 bases at J, with 12 bases between the two ends. CDR3 nucleotides: TGTGCCAGCAGTCTCCTGACATCTAACACTGAAGCTTTCTTT. It specifies CASSLLTSNTEAFF.

A single count supports this clonotype. The chain carries TRBV12-3 or TRBV12-4 and TRBJ2-1, with 14 positions matching TRBD2. The CDR3 consists of 15 residues. V dropped 6 bases and J dropped 10; count of bases not matched to a gene: 8. CDR3 DNA: TGTGCCAGCAGGCGACCGGGACTAGCGGGAGTAGAGCAGTTCTTC. It yields the protein CASRRPGLAGVEQFF.

V gene TRBV4-2 combines with J gene TRBJ2-1; D ambiguous. The CDR3 runs to 17 residues. Trimming shortened V by 0 bases and J by 2 bases, and 14 bases separated the two germline ends. CDR1 and CDR2 from the germline V gene are LGHNA and YNFKEQ. The CDR3 DNA follows: TGTGCCAGCAGCCAAGATTCGCTCGGTCGAGCCTACAATGAGCAGTTCTTC. Translation: CASSQDSLGRAYNEQFF.